Listed below are T cell receptor beta chains from one sample, sequenced in a study of regulatory T cells in long-lasting Graves disease. One entry per CDR3 protein results from TCRdb running MiXCR on the multiplex PCR reads. The sample records around 430,000 distinct CDR3 sequences, around a fifth being singletons. The source material was peripheral blood mononuclear cells (PBMCs), sampled when the disease was refractory, from a patient treated with antithyroid drugs. The receptors were gathered from a female donor with Graves disease. CDR3s include the opening cysteine and the closing phenylalanine or tryptophan. D genes are given only for firm matches. Clone sizes are given selectively: once, few, many, or a class where the clone is expanded.

clone size	V gene	J gene	D gene	CDR3 protein	CDR3 DNA
-	TRBV20-1	TRBJ1-5	TRBD1	CSALGDIFGTDSNQPQHF	TGCAGTGCCCTAGGGGATATCTTCGGGACAGATAGCAATCAGCCCCAGCATTTT
many	TRBV27	TRBJ2-7	-	CASSSPGLYEQYF	TGTGCCAGCAGTTCTCCCGGCCTTTACGAGCAGTACTTC
-	TRBV6-2/TRBV6-3	TRBJ1-2	TRBD1	CASSYGGQGYGYTF	TGTGCCAGCAGTTACGGGGGACAGGGGTACGGCTACACCTTC
few	TRBV6-2/TRBV6-3	TRBJ1-5	TRBD1	CASSEMGQTSFSQHF	TGTGCCAGCAGTGAAATGGGACAGACTTCTTTTTCCCAGCATTTT
-	TRBV19	TRBJ1-1	-	CASKLAGRGNTEAFF	TGTGCCAGCAAACTAGCCGGGCGGGGTAACACTGAAGCTTTCTTT
-	TRBV18	TRBJ2-7	-	CASSSGSGEQYF	TGTGCCAGCTCATCAGGGTCCGGCGAGCAGTACTTC
many	TRBV28	TRBJ1-2	TRBD1	CASSSVGQGDRGYTF	TGTGCCAGCAGTTCCGTGGGACAGGGAGACCGTGGCTACACCTTC
-	TRBV15	TRBJ1-2	-	CATSQERHGLGGYTF	TGTGCCACCAGCCAGGAGCGACACGGGTTAGGTGGCTACACCTTC
many	TRBV27	TRBJ1-2	-	CASSLRQPSGHWNGYTF	TGTGCCAGCAGTTTACGGCAACCTTCGGGGCACTGGAATGGCTACACCTTC
-	TRBV5-5	TRBJ1-5	TRBD1	CASSFTGGGQPQHF	TGTGCCAGCAGCTTCACAGGGGGCGGTCAGCCCCAGCATTTT
many	TRBV6-5	TRBJ1-6	-	CASSYRQELYSPLHF	TGTGCCAGCAGTTACCGGCAGGAGCTATATTCACCCCTCCACTTT
-	TRBV20-1	TRBJ2-7	-	CSARARGTYEQYF	TGCAGTGCTAGAGCCAGGGGTACCTACGAGCAGTACTTC
few	TRBV27	TRBJ2-1	-	CASSFNGVSYNEQFF	TGTGCCAGCAGTTTTAACGGGGTCTCCTACAATGAGCAGTTCTTC
many	TRBV19	TRBJ1-1	TRBD1	CASSTQGANTEAFF	TGTGCCAGCAGTACACAGGGGGCTAACACTGAAGCTTTCTTT
-	TRBV7-2	TRBJ2-1	-	CASSSPGLAVNEQFF	TGTGCCAGCAGCTCCCCGGGACTGGCCGTAAATGAGCAGTTCTTC
few	TRBV20-1	TRBJ1-2	-	CSATRTEKVNYGYTF	TGCAGTGCCACCCGGACCGAAAAAGTGAACTATGGCTACACCTTC
many	TRBV12-3/TRBV12-4	TRBJ1-5	TRBD1	CASRGQGLQPQHF	TGTGCCAGCAGGGGACAGGGCTTACAGCCCCAGCATTTT
-	TRBV5-1	TRBJ1-5	-	CASSLVPVYSNQPQHF	TGTGCCAGCAGCTTGGTTCCTGTGTATAGCAATCAGCCCCAGCATTTT
many	TRBV6-1	TRBJ1-1	-	CASMGAMSLGAEAFF	TGTGCCAGCATGGGGGCGATGAGCCTAGGAGCTGAAGCTTTCTTT
-	TRBV6-1	TRBJ2-7	-	CASSNAYEQYF	TGTGCCAGCAGTAATGCTTACGAGCAGTACTTC
many	TRBV2	TRBJ2-5	TRBD2	CASSEALVRLAGGTQYF	TGTGCCAGCAGTGAAGCGCTGGTGAGGCTAGCGGGCGGGACCCAGTACTTC
few	TRBV29-1	TRBJ1-1	-	CSVEGTLNTEAFF	TGCAGCGTTGAGGGGACACTGAACACTGAAGCTTTCTTT
-	TRBV3-1	TRBJ1-4	-	CASSHRGSREKLFF	TGTGCCAGCAGCCACCGGGGGTCTAGGGAAAAACTGTTTTTT
many	TRBV28	TRBJ1-2	-	CASSPSGTNYGYTF	TGTGCCAGCAGTCCCTCCGGGACTAACTATGGCTACACCTTC
many	TRBV28	TRBJ2-5	TRBD2	CASSLETSGQETQYF	TGTGCCAGCAGTTTAGAGACTAGCGGGCAAGAGACCCAGTACTTC